Below, 8 T cell receptor beta chains from the same sample are listed, as sequenced in a study of a mutant IDH1 vaccine in newly diagnosed glioma. The method was immunoSEQ multiplex PCR; TCRdb's version includes in-frame clones alone and lacks a portion of them. The sample includes under 150,000 clones, 85% to 90% of them seen just once. Time point of the sample: week 11, during vaccination. Each dose of the vaccine consisted of 300 ug of mutant IDH1 20-mer peptide, with topical imiquimod. No antigen has been identified for these receptors. The material was PBMCs, obtained from a glioma patient whose treatment included an IDH1 peptide vaccine. The receptors were gathered from a woman between 50 and 59 years old with glioma.

The chain combines TRBV30 with TRBJ1-2, with a possible D match to TRBD1 (5 bases). The CDR3 sequence is 16 residues long. CDR1 and CDR2 (germline): GTSNPN, SVGIG (reference sequence). V gave up 4 bases and J gave up 1 base, with 19 bases separating them. The chain's CDR3 is CAWIPPPGTVNYGYTF. DNA for the CDR3: TGTGCCTGGATCCCTCCCCCAGGGACGGTTAACTATGGCTACACCTTC.

The rearrangement links TRBV19 to TRBJ2-3; D is unclear. Germline CDR1 and CDR2: LNHDA and SQIVND (reference sequence). V was trimmed by 0 bases and J by 0 bases, leaving 7 bases between them. This CDR3 comprises 15 residues. This CDR3 reads CASSIDRTSTDTQYF. In DNA form, the CDR3 reads TGTGCCAGTAGTATAGATCGAACGAGCACAGATACGCAGTATTTT.

The V call is TRBV7-2, the J call TRBJ2-1; 8 positions match TRBD2. Germline CDR1 reads SGHTA; CDR2 reads FQGNSA. V dropped 6 bases and J dropped 2; count of bases not matched to a gene: 12. The CDR3 runs to 17 residues. The CDR3 coding sequence is TGTGCCAGCAGGTCCGTTCCGGGACTAGGTCCCTACAATGAGCAGTTCTTC. Translated: CASRSVPGLGPYNEQFF.

The chain combines TRBV7-9 with TRBJ1-1; no definite D call. Germline V gene lookup returns CDR1 SEHNR and CDR2 FQNEAQ (reference sequence). Between the trimmed V and J ends, which lost 11 bases and 4 bases, there was a span of 17 bases. CDR3 length: 13 residues. In nucleotides, the CDR3 is TGTGCCGCAGGCCCCCCCGGAGGCACTGAAGCTTTCTTT. Protein sequence: CAAGPPGGTEAFF.

The rearrangement uses TRBV27 and TRBJ2-7; no definite D call. The germline gives CDR1 MNHEY, CDR2 SMNVEV (reference sequence). The V end was cut by 3 bases, the J end by 3 bases, with 9 bases between. CDR3 length: 13 residues. In nucleotides, the CDR3 is TGTGCCAGCAGTTTTGGTCTAAACTACGAGCAGTACTTC. It is translated as CASSFGLNYEQYF.

The chain couples TRBV9 to TRBJ2-1; 7 nucleotides align to TRBD1. Germline values: CDR1 SGDLS, CDR2 YYNGEE. V trimming: 0 bases; J trimming: 0 bases; junction bases outside the gene matches: 12. The CDR3 is 19 amino acids. The CDR3 region is CASSVGRKGQPSSYNEQFF. The CDR3 DNA sequence: TGTGCCAGCAGCGTAGGAAGAAAGGGACAGCCGAGCTCCTACAATGAGCAGTTCTTC.

The chain carries TRBV9 and TRBJ1-2; no definite D call. This CDR3 is 14 amino acids long. The V and J ends lost 0 bases and 5 bases respectively, with 11 bases between them. Germline CDR1 is SGDLS and CDR2 is YYNGEE. As DNA, the CDR3 is TGTGCCAGCAGCGTAGCTAACGGCATATATGGCTACACCTTC. Protein product: CASSVANGIYGYTF.

The V and J genes are TRBV27 and TRBJ2-5; 8 bases agree with TRBD2. V gave up 6 bases and J gave up 5 bases; unmatched junction bases: 11. Germline V CDR1 and CDR2: MNHEY, SMNVEV (reference sequence). CDR3 length: 15 residues. CDR3 region: CASSTGTRGFETQYF. Here the CDR3 DNA reads TGTGCCAGCAGCACCGGGACTAGGGGTTTCGAGACCCAGTACTTC.